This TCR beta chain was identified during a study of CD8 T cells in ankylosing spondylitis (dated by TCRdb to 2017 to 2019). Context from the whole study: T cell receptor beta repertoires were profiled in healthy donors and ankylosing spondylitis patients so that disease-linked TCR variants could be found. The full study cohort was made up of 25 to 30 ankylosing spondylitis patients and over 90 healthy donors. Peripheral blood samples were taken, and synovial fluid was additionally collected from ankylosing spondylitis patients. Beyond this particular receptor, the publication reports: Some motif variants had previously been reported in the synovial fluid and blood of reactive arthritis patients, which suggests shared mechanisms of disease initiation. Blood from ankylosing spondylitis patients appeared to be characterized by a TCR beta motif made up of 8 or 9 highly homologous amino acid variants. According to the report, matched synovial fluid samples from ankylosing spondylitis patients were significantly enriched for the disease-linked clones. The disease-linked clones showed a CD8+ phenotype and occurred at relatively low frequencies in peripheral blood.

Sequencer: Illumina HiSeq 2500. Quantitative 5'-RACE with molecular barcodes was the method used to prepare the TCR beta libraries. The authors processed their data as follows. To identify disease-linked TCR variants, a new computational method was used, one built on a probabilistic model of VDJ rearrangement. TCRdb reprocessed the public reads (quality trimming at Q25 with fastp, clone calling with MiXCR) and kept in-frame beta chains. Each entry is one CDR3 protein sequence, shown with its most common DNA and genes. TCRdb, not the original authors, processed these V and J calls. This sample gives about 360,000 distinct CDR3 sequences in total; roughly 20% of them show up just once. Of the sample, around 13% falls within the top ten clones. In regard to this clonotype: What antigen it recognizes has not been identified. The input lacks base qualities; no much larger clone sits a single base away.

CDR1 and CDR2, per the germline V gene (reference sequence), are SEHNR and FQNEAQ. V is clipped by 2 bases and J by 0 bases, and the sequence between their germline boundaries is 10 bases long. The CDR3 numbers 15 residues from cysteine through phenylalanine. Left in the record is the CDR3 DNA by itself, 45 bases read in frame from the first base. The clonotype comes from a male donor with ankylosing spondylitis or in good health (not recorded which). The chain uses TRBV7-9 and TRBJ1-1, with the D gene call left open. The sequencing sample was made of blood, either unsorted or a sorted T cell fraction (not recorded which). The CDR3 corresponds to CASSLSGSMNTEAFF. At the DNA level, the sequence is TGTGCCAGCAGCTTATCCGGGAGCATGAACACTGAAGCTTTCTTT.